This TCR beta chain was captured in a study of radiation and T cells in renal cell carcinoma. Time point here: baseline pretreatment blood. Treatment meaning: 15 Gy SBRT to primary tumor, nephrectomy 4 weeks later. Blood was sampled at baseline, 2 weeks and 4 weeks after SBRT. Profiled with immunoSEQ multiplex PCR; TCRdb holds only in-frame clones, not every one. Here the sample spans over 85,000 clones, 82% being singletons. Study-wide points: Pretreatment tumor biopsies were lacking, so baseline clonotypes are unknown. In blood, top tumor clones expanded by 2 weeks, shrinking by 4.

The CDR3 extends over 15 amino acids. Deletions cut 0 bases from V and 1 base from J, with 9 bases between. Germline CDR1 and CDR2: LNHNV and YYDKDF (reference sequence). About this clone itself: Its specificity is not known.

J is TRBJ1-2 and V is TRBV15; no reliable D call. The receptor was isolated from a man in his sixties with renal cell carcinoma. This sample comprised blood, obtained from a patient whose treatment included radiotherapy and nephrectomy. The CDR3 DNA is TGTGCCACCAGCAGAGATTACGCGGGTAACTATGGCTACACCTTC. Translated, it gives CATSRDYAGNYGYTF.